The TCR beta chain described here comes from a study of OX40 agonist ivuxolimab in advanced cancers. Broadly, across the study: Ivuxolimab, which targeted the costimulatory receptor OX40 (CD134), was an agonistic, fully human IgG2 monoclonal antibody. Intravenous ivuxolimab was administered to patients every 2 weeks at six dose levels: 0.01, 0.1, 0.3, 1.5, 3 and 10 mg/kg. Of the 50 or so patients in dose escalation, about 20 had hepatocellular carcinoma, about 15 had melanoma, 9 had renal cell carcinoma and 9 had head and neck cancer. A male proportion of approximately 83% and a mean age of around 60 years, ranging from about 23 to 90, were recorded for the dose-escalation cohort. Prior anti-PD-1, anti-PD-L1 or anti-CTLA-4 therapy was permitted, and 30% to 50% of dose-escalation patients had received checkpoint inhibitors. Partial responses occurred in three dose-escalation patients: two with cutaneous melanoma and one with hepatocellular carcinoma. The point of sequencing TCRbeta in the periphery was to test whether ivuxolimab changed TCR sequence diversity and drove clonal T-cell expansion. The paper reports the monotherapy dose-escalation portion (N ≈ 52 patients) of the phase I ivuxolimab trial.

As to this clone: This clone's antigen is unknown. No qualities accompany the bases; no much larger clone lies one base away.

Patients with a history of autoimmune disease or receiving systemic immunosuppression were excluded from the trial. In every dose cohort, peripheral blood was drawn for TCR sequencing at baseline, cycle 4 day 1, and cycle 7 day 1. The samples were taken from a phase I, first-in-human, multicenter, open-label dose-escalation trial of ivuxolimab. Adults with locally advanced or metastatic head and neck squamous cell, hepatocellular, melanoma or renal cell carcinoma were enrolled in the trial. Before TCR sequencing, CD4+ T cells and CD8+ T cells were sorted from peripheral blood as separate populations. The cysteine opens and the phenylalanine closes a CDR3 of 14 amino acids. Only the CDR3 DNA stays, 42 bases, in frame from base 1. Trimming at the junction amounts to 6 bases on V and 3 bases on J, and the germline ends lie 14 bases apart. According to the germline V gene, CDR1 reads SGHRS and CDR2 reads YFSETQ.

The investigation overall reported the following: Clonal expansion of both CD4+ and CD8+ blood T cells was observed from baseline to week 6 at doses 0.1 to 3.0 mg/kg. After ivuxolimab, expanded clones were on average more numerous among CD8+ T cells than among CD4+ T cells. Partial responders in the 0.1-3.0 mg/kg groups had among the lowest normalized peripheral clonal expansion, especially among CD8+ T cells. Low levels of normalized T-cell clonal expansion were also seen in some patients who did not respond. Which antigens the clonally expanded peripheral T cells were specific for was not determined.

For sequencing of the TCRbeta CDR3 region, genomic DNA was extracted from the sorted cells. The immunoSEQ Assay was used for sequencing of TCRbeta CDR3 regions. Not all clones reach the TCRdb copy of this immuneACCESS table, which keeps in-frame sequences only. Checked studies attribute under half of the gap to unresolved V genes and leave the rest unexplained. This sample has about 40,000 clones in its table, and almost 85% of those were observed once. 1.9% of the sample belongs to the ten largest clones. The clonotype was recovered from an adult with an advanced solid tumor such as melanoma, head and neck, liver or kidney cancer. The source was CD4+ or CD8+ T cells sorted from blood, collected in a trial of the OX40 agonist ivuxolimab. The sequence links TRBV5-1 to TRBJ2-3, with TRBD2 as a weak D call on 6 bases. The CDR3 region reads CASTPGEETDTQYF. The DNA sequence is given as TGCGCCAGCACCCCGGGGGAGGAAACAGATACGCAGTATTTT.